This TCR beta chain was observed in a study of blood T cells in healthy people across ages. For the second PCR, which ran for about 7 to 11 cycles, a sample-barcoded 5' primer and a J-beta primer mix were used. MiXCR, applied by TCRdb to the 5' RACE reads, yields one record per CDR3 protein. This sample carries 1.5 million to 2 million distinct CDR3 sequences, over 25% of them seen once, and the ten largest clones take 7.7%. The CDR3 loop spans 16 amino acids. J lost 0 bases, V lost 7 bases, and 9 bases had no gene match. Germline CDR1 MNHEY, CDR2 SMNVEV (reference sequence). This sequence originates from a young woman in good health. The J gene is TRBJ1-5, the V gene TRBV27, with TRBD1 identical over 7 bases. The specimen was blood. The CDR3 DNA follows: TGTGCCAGCACTCCAGGGGGGGGAGTTAGCAATCAGCCCCAGCATTTT. This translates into CASTPGGGVSNQPQHF.